This T cell receptor (beta chain) was captured in a study of human T cells and chemical hapten exposure. Study overall: Each week of the approximately 24-week study, patients had diphenylcyclopropenone applied to the scalp.

TCRdb ran MiXCR on the RACE reads and lists one entry per CDR3 protein. The table has fewer than 350,000 distinct CDR3 sequences, over 7.5% seen once. Points on this clonotype: Antigen: not known.

The CDR3 spans 13 residues. Germline V gene sequence: CDR1 SQVTM, CDR2 ANQGSEA. V lost 1 base to trimming and J lost 3 bases, with 7 bases between them. Study results and caveats: Expanded TCRs produced significantly more large CDR3 similarity clusters than controls did.

Time point reported: pre-sensitization, week 0. Treatment specified: therapeutic diphenylcyclopropenone sensitization with weekly scalp DPC. The sample was whole blood, taken in connection with sensitization to the hapten diphenylcyclopropenone (DPC). The origin of this receptor is a man aged 18 to 30 with alopecia areata. Some clones in this sample may be carry-over from other donors' samples. This chain uses TRBV29-1 with TRBJ2-1; no definite D call. CDR3 protein: CSVEGGYYNEQFF. The CDR3 nucleotides read TGCAGCGTTGAAGGGGGATACTACAATGAGCAGTTCTTC.